Below, 31 T cell receptor beta chains from the same sample are listed, as sequenced in a study of shared clonotypes between healthy human individuals. Selected positively for CCR7 and CD45RO-negative, naive CD8 cells excluded terminally differentiated effector memory CD45RA+ cells. This table comes from immunoSEQ multiplex PCR, and its TCRdb copy is limited to in-frame clones, with some not included. The sample carries about 2 million clones, approximately 95% recorded once. The material sequenced was naive CD8+ T cells sorted from blood. The source is a man aged 18 to 30 in good health.

The V gene is TRBV7-9, the J gene TRBJ2-1; 7 bases agree with TRBD1. Trimming removed 4 bases from V and 9 bases from J; junction bases left unmatched: 12. The germline CDR1 and CDR2 sequences are SEHNR and FQNEAQ (reference sequence). This CDR3 is 15 amino acids long. DNA for the CDR3: TGTGCCAGCAGCTCTAGTCCGGGACAGAAACCTGAGCAGTTCTTC. Its translation: CASSSSPGQKPEQFF.

The chain uses TRBV27 and TRBJ2-1, with D unclear. The CDR3 length is 13 residues. Trimming left V 5 bases short and J 4 bases short, with 9 bases between. Germline V gene lookup returns CDR1 MNHEY and CDR2 SMNVEV (reference sequence). CDR3 residues: CASSVDSYNEQFF. The CDR3 DNA follows: TGTGCCAGCAGTGTCGACTCATACAATGAGCAGTTCTTC.

Regarding this clone: Distinct nucleotide sequences in the sample also encode this CDR3. The V gene is TRBV5-6, the J gene TRBJ2-1, with D possibly matching TRBD2 (6 bases). This CDR3 region has 15 residues. V lost 0 bases to trimming and J lost 1 base, with 8 bases between them. From germline, CDR1 is SGHDT and CDR2 YYEEEE. The CDR3 region has the DNA TGTGCCAGCAGCTTGGGGGGAGGATCCTACAATGAGCAGTTCTTC. Protein sequence: CASSLGGGSYNEQFF. Full variable domain (rest looked up from reference TRBV5-6 and TRBJ2-1): DAGVTQSPTHLIKTRGQQVTLRCSPKSGHDTVSWYQQALGQGPQFIFQYYEEEERQRGNFPDRFSGHQFPNYSSELNVNALLLGDSALYLCASSLGGGSYNEQFFGPGTRLTVL.

The chain links TRBV5-6 to TRBJ2-1, with 13 bases identical to TRBD2. The CDR3 covers 16 residues. With V trimmed by 2 bases and J by 3 bases, 2 bases remained unmatched. Germline loops: CDR1 SGHDT, CDR2 YYEEEE. Here the CDR3 reads CASSFGLAGVYNEQFF. CDR3 nucleotide sequence: TGTGCCAGCAGCTTTGGACTAGCGGGGGTCTACAATGAGCAGTTCTTC.

CDR3 region: CACLHYAGGNTIYF. CDR3 in DNA: TGTGCCTGCCTGCACTACGCTGGAGGAAACACCATATATTTT. The chain recombines TRBV30 with TRBJ1-3, with unresolved D. With 6 bases removed from V and 4 bases from J, the gap between germline ends came to 16 bases. The CDR3 contains 14 residues. CDR1 and CDR2 (germline): GTSNPN, SVGIG (reference sequence).

The chain couples TRBV5-6 to TRBJ1-1; possibly TRBD1 for D (5 bases). CDR3 length: 13 residues. From germline, CDR1 is SGHDT and CDR2 YYEEEE. V was clipped by 6 bases and J by 5 bases, with 14 bases between them. The CDR3 coding sequence is TGTGCCAGCACCCCCAGGGTTTGGACTGAAGCTTTCTTT. Translation gives CASTPRVWTEAFF. Full variable domain (outside the CDR3, taken from reference TRBV5-6 and TRBJ1-1): DAGVTQSPTHLIKTRGQQVTLRCSPKSGHDTVSWYQQALGQGPQFIFQYYEEEERQRGNFPDRFSGHQFPNYSSELNVNALLLGDSALYLCASTPRVWTEAFFGQGTRLTVV.

V usage is TRBV4-1 and J usage is TRBJ2-7; 11 nucleotides match TRBD1. Looked up from germline, CDR1 is MGHRA and CDR2 is YSYEKL. CDR3 length: 16 residues. Trimming took 0 bases from V and 6 from J; bases not matched to a gene: 7. CDR3 protein: CASSQDFGTGGSEQYF. As DNA, the CDR3 is TGCGCCAGCAGCCAAGATTTCGGGACAGGGGGGAGCGAGCAGTACTTC.

This clone came up a few times. This chain joins TRBV27 and TRBJ1-6; tentative D call: TRBD1 (5 bases). This CDR3 has 14 residues. Germline CDR1 is MNHEY and CDR2 is SMNVEV (reference sequence). The V end was cut by 2 bases, the J end by 7 bases, with 9 bases between. This CDR3 is CASSLTGLNSPLHF. Written as DNA, the CDR3 is TGTGCCAGCAGTTTAACAGGCCTGAATTCACCCCTCCACTTT.

V gene TRBV4-1 combines with J gene TRBJ2-7; D remains unclear. The CDR3 is 14 residues long. V gave up 4 bases and J gave up 0 bases, with 10 bases separating them. Germline V CDR1 and CDR2: MGHRA, YSYEKL. CDR3 residues: CASSLRTDSYEQYF. The CDR3 DNA reads as TGCGCCAGCAGCCTTCGGACGGACTCCTACGAGCAGTACTTC.

Worth noting for this clone: Other DNA sequences of this sample code for an identical CDR3. CDR3 sequence reads: CASSYERGTEAFF. CDR3 DNA: TGTGCCAGCAGTTACGAGAGGGGCACTGAAGCTTTCTTT. The chain employs TRBV6-5 and TRBJ1-1; tentatively, D is TRBD1 (5 bases). Trimming took 2 bases from V and 4 from J, leaving 8 bases between them. The CDR3 is made up of 13 amino acids. CDR1 and CDR2 (germline): MNHEY, SVGAGI.

The CDR3 nucleotides are TGCGCCAGCAGCTTAGCGGGGGGCGAGAAGACCCAGTACTTC. Translated, it gives CASSLAGGEKTQYF. The chain links TRBV5-1 to TRBJ2-5; 9 bases agree with TRBD2. V shed 2 bases, J shed 6 bases, and the junction held 5 bases outside the gene matches. The CDR3 is made up of 14 amino acids. In germline, CDR1 is SGHRS, CDR2 YFSETQ. Drawing the rest from reference TRBV5-1 and TRBJ2-5, the complete variable domain is KAGVTQTPRYLIKTRGQQVTLSCSPISGHRSVSWYQQTPGQGLQFLFEYFSETQRNKGNFPGRFSGRQFSNSRSEMNVSTLELGDSALYLCASSLAGGEKTQYFGPGTRLLVL.

This chain uses TRBV7-9 with TRBJ2-1, with a possible D match to TRBD1 (5 bases). V gave up 5 bases and J gave up 6 bases, with 5 bases separating them. Looked up from germline, CDR1 is SEHNR and CDR2 is FQNEAQ (reference sequence). CDR3 length: 11 residues. The CDR3 bases are TGTGCCAGCAGCAGGGGCAATGAGCAGTTCTTC. Its translation: CASSRGNEQFF.

In this sample, this clone turned up once. This rearrangement joins TRBV5-1 to TRBJ2-7; the match to TRBD2 covers 14 bases. V shed 3 bases and J 5 bases; nucleotides not matched to a gene: 4. This CDR3 is built from 15 residues. Looked up from germline, CDR1 is SGHRS and CDR2 is YFSETQ. The CDR3 DNA sequence: TGCGCCAGCAGCTCCGGGACTAGCGGGGGTGACGAGCAGTACTTC. Its translation: CASSSGTSGGDEQYF. The whole variable domain, remainder taken from reference TRBV5-1 and TRBJ2-7, is KAGVTQTPRYLIKTRGQQVTLSCSPISGHRSVSWYQQTPGQGLQFLFEYFSETQRNKGNFPGRFSGRQFSNSRSEMNVSTLELGDSALYLCASSSGTSGGDEQYFGPGTRLTVT.

The chain recombines TRBV11-2 with TRBJ1-2; TRBD1 agrees at 8 bases. The germline V gene encodes CDR1 SGHAT and CDR2 FQNNGV. V shed 0 bases, J shed 8 bases, and the junction held 8 bases outside the gene matches. The CDR3 totals 15 residues. CDR3 DNA: TGTGCCAGCAGCTTAGATGGTCCAGGGGGCGTCGGCTACACCTTC. Its protein product is CASSLDGPGGVGYTF.

This chain uses TRBV5-6 with TRBJ2-7; no definite D call. Trimming cost V 4 bases and J 5 bases, with 13 bases left between them. Per the germline V gene, CDR1 is SGHDT and CDR2 is YYEEEE. The CDR3 has 13 residues. CDR3 protein: CASSAAPADEQYF. The CDR3 DNA follows: TGTGCCAGCAGCGCGGCGCCCGCGGACGAGCAGTACTTC.

This chain connects TRBV13 to TRBJ2-7; tentatively, D is TRBD1 or TRBD2 (5 bases each). There are 13 residues in the CDR3. The V end was cut by 5 bases, the J end by 5 bases, with 13 bases between. CDR1 and CDR2 from the germline V gene are PRHDT and FYEKMQ (reference sequence). The CDR3 nucleotides are TGTGCCAGCAGCCGCACGCTGGGGGACGAGCAGTACTTC. Protein sequence: CASSRTLGDEQYF.

This sequence joins TRBV6-5 and TRBJ2-1; the match to TRBD2 covers 8 bases. V was pared by 6 bases and J by 0 bases, with 4 bases of the junction left unmatched. CDR3 length: 15 amino acids. CDR1 is MNHEY, CDR2 SVGAGI, per germline. Here the CDR3 DNA reads TGTGCCAGCAGGCAAAGCGGGAGCTCCTACAATGAGCAGTTCTTC. Its protein product is CASRQSGSSYNEQFF.

This clone was recorded only once. V is TRBV2 and J is TRBJ1-1; a weak D match, TRBD1 (6 bases). The CDR3 sequence is 19 residues long. Germline lookup yields CDR1 SNHLY and CDR2 FYNNEI. V lost 6 bases and J 0 bases, leaving 26 bases between the germline ends. CDR3 sequence reads: CASRVPARGQPHLNTEAFF. The CDR3 bases are TGTGCCAGCAGAGTGCCCGCCAGGGGTCAACCGCATTTGAACACTGAAGCTTTCTTT.

This rearrangement joins TRBV6-1 to TRBJ2-7; D not resolved. Trimming shortened V by 3 bases and J by 2 bases, and 11 bases separated the two germline ends. The germline V gene has CDR1 MNHNS and CDR2 SASEGT. CDR3 size: 14 residues. CDR3 DNA: TGTGCCAGCAGTGAGGGCAGTACCCCCTACGAGCAGTACTTC. Residues: CASSEGSTPYEQYF.

The chain employs TRBV18 and TRBJ2-2, with 11 bases fitting TRBD2. In germline, CDR1 is KGHSH, CDR2 LQKENI. The junction had 3 bases not matched to a gene; V was cut back by 0 bases and J by 3 bases. The length of the CDR3 is 17 residues. CDR3 in DNA: TGTGCCAGCTCACCACCCCTAGCGGGGGGCTACACCGGGGAGCTGTTTTTT. Its translation is CASSPPLAGGYTGELFF.

The sample holds one count of this clone. The DNA is omitted, as the CDR3 cannot be located on it reliably, and the CDR3 follows TCRdb's listing. The chain joins TRBV13 to TRBJ1-4; the table's TRBD1 call for D was not verified on the DNA. CDR1 and CDR2 (germline): PRHDT, FYEKMQ (reference sequence). The CDR3 totals 17 residues, both ends included. CDR3 residues: CASSFFGEGAANEKLFF.

The sample holds one count of this clone. This sequence joins TRBV7-9 and TRBJ1-1; no reliable D call. The CDR3 extends over 12 amino acids. Per the germline V gene, CDR1 is SEHNR and CDR2 is FQNEAQ (reference sequence). The ends were cut back, 0 bases at V and 10 bases at J, with 9 bases in the middle. The CDR3 DNA reads as TGTGCCAGCAGCTTAGCAGGGTCTGCAGCTTTCTTT. Amino acid sequence: CASSLAGSAAFF. The complete variable domain, with remaining parts taken from reference TRBV7-9 and TRBJ1-1, reads DTGVSQNPRHKITKRGQNVTFRCDPISEHNRLYWYRQTLGQGPEFLTYFQNEAQLEKSRLLSDRFSAERPKGSFSTLEIQRTEQGDSAMYLCASSLAGSAAFFGQGTRLTVV.

The chain combines TRBV9 with TRBJ2-7; possible D gene TRBD1, 6 bases. Deletions cut 0 bases from V and 2 bases from J, with 12 bases between. This CDR3 comprises 15 residues. Germline CDR1 is SGDLS and CDR2 is YYNGEE. CDR3 region: CASSVAPGDTYEQYF. As DNA, the CDR3 is TGTGCCAGCAGCGTAGCGCCAGGGGATACCTACGAGCAGTACTTC.

This sequence joins TRBV27 and TRBJ1-2, with TRBD1 matching 8 bases. CDR3 length: 18 amino acids. The V gene's germline CDR1 is MNHEY and CDR2 SMNVEV (reference sequence). V lost 2 bases and J lost 3; bases outside the gene matches: 14. The CDR3 DNA follows: TGTGCCAGCAGTTTACTCGCCGGGGCAGGGGGCGACGACTATGGCTACACCTTC. Translating it yields CASSLLAGAGGDDYGYTF.

The chain combines TRBV5-6 with TRBJ2-1, with 8 nucleotides matching TRBD2. The CDR3 has 16 amino acids. CDR1 and CDR2 (germline): SGHDT, YYEEEE. The ends lost 0 bases at V and 4 bases at J; junction bases unmatched: 6. The CDR3 region is CASSLAVAGPYNEQFF. Written as DNA, the CDR3 is TGTGCCAGCAGCTTGGCAGTAGCGGGACCATACAATGAGCAGTTCTTC.

In DNA, the CDR3 is TGCGCCAGCAGCCCTGGGACAGTCGGTGGTAACGAGCAGTACTTC. This gives the protein CASSPGTVGGNEQYF. The chain uses TRBV5-1 and TRBJ2-7; 7 nucleotides match TRBD1. This CDR3 has 15 amino acids. Losses at the gene ends were 4 bases for V and 5 bases for J; bases not matched to a gene: 12. In germline, CDR1 is SGHRS, CDR2 YFSETQ. The variable domain in full, with the rest retrieved from reference TRBV5-1 and TRBJ2-7, is KAGVTQTPRYLIKTRGQQVTLSCSPISGHRSVSWYQQTPGQGLQFLFEYFSETQRNKGNFPGRFSGRQFSNSRSEMNVSTLELGDSALYLCASSPGTVGGNEQYFGPGTRLTVT.

The chain uses TRBV19 and TRBJ1-4; TRBD1 is a possible D gene (5 bases). Trimming shortened V by 5 bases and J by 5 bases, and 15 bases separated the two germline ends. CDR1 is LNHDA, CDR2 SQIVND, per germline (reference sequence). The CDR3 sequence is 15 residues long. The CDR3 here is CASSGAGRMNEKLFF. CDR3 in DNA: TGTGCCAGTAGTGGGGCGGGGAGAATGAATGAAAAACTGTTTTTT.

The chain employs TRBV6-6 and TRBJ1-1; TRBD1 is a possible D gene (6 bases). The V gene's germline CDR1 is MNHNY and CDR2 SVGAGI (reference sequence). Deletions cut 10 bases from V and 8 bases from J, with 14 bases between. The CDR3 loop spans 11 amino acids. CDR3 amino acids: CATGEGGEAFF. The CDR3 DNA sequence: TGTGCCACAGGGGAGGGAGGGGAAGCTTTCTTT.

The V and J genes are TRBV28 and TRBJ1-1; no clear D. Trimming left V 5 bases short and J 3 bases short, with 13 bases between. Per the germline V gene, CDR1 is MDHEN and CDR2 is SYDVKM. This CDR3 comprises 14 residues. The CDR3 DNA reads as TGTGCCAGCAGTCTTACCCGGCGGGACACTGAAGCTTTCTTT. Protein sequence: CASSLTRRDTEAFF.

The table lists this clone with a count of one. The V call is TRBV13, the J call TRBJ1-1, with 7 bases fitting TRBD1. Trimming removed 5 bases from V and 0 bases from J; junction bases left unmatched: 9. Per the germline V gene, CDR1 is PRHDT and CDR2 is FYEKMQ (reference sequence). The CDR3 is 16 amino acids. CDR3: CASSPNLQGLNTEAFF. Here the CDR3 DNA reads TGTGCCAGCAGCCCCAATTTACAGGGGTTGAACACTGAAGCTTTCTTT.

V is TRBV6-5 and J is TRBJ2-7, with a weak D call TRBD2 (5 bases). The length of the CDR3 is 14 residues. Germline CDR1 reads MNHEY; CDR2 reads SVGAGI. Trimming stripped 6 bases from V and 5 bases from J, with 17 bases between. The CDR3 is CASSLGVGHDEQYF. In DNA form, the CDR3 reads TGTGCCAGCAGCCTCGGGGTAGGGCACGACGAGCAGTACTTC.